A single T cell receptor (beta chain) is shown here with its context. CDR3 length equals 15 residues. Trimming stripped 5 bases from V and 2 bases from J, with 13 bases between. Germline CDR1 MNHEY, CDR2 SVGAGI. Peripheral blood came from all dose cohorts at three timepoints. The data derive from a study of OX40 agonist ivuxolimab in advanced cancers. About the study: Prior checkpoint blockade (anti-PD-1, anti-PD-L1 or anti-CTLA-4) was permitted; under 50% had it.

Only in-frame clones appear in the TCRdb table, and some are missing; sequencing was by immunoSEQ multiplex PCR. Among around 100,000 clones listed, roughly nine tenths were seen once. The chain recombines TRBV6-5 with TRBJ2-4; possible D gene TRBD2, 7 bases. The sample was CD4+ or CD8+ T cells sorted from blood, taken in a trial of the OX40 agonist ivuxolimab. The sequence derives from an adult with an advanced solid tumor such as melanoma, head and neck, liver or kidney cancer. CDR3 region: CASSMAGASKNIQYF. The CDR3 nucleotides are TGTGCCAGCAGTATGGCGGGGGCCTCCAAAAACATTCAGTACTTC.